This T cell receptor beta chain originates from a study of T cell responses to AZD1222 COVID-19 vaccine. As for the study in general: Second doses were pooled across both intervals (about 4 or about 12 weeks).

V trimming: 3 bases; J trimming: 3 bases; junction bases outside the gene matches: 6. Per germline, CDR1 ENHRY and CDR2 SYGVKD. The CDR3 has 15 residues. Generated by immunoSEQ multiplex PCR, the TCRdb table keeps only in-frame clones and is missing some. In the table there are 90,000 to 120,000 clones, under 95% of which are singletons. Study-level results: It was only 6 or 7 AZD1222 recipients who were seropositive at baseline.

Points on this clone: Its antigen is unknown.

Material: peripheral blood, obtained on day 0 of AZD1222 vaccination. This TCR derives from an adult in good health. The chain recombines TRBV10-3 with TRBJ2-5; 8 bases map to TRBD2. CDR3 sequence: CAISDPGGGKETQYF. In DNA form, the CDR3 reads TGTGCCATCAGTGACCCGGGGGGGGGTAAAGAGACCCAGTACTTC.